This paragraph reports one TCR beta chain. The data derive from a study of Ad26.COV2.S vaccination and SARS-CoV-2 variants. This table comes from immunoSEQ multiplex PCR, and its TCRdb copy is limited to in-frame clones, with some not included. The sample records about 420,000 clones, approximately 87% being singletons. The CDR3 length is 18 residues. Germline trimming cut 6 bases from V and 0 bases from J; bases unmatched to any gene: 12. CDR1 SGHNT and CDR2 YYREEE come from the germline V gene (reference sequence). The treatment: approximately 18 received Ad26.COV2.S at low or high dose, single or two shots; 5 received placebo; per-sample allocation not given. After the first vaccine or placebo injection, samples were drawn on day 63.

This chain uses TRBV5-4 with TRBJ2-7, with 13 bases lining up with TRBD2. The sequence was obtained from a person aged 18-65 years who received the Ad26.COV2.S COVID-19 vaccine or a placebo. The specimen comprised peripheral blood, sampled in a trial of Ad26.COV2.S vaccine versus placebo. For the CDR3, the DNA is TGTGCCAGCACCCCCGGGTCGACTAGCGGGGGGATCTCCTACGAGCAGTACTTC. It is translated as CASTPGSTSGGISYEQYF.